This T cell receptor (beta chain) appears in the sequencing data of a study of blood T cell repertoires in COVID-19. Germline CDR1 reads SGHKS; CDR2 reads YYEKEE (reference sequence). CDR3 length: 14 amino acids. Trimming stripped 4 bases from V and 3 bases from J, with 14 bases between. Sequencing used immunoSEQ multiplex PCR; TCRdb keeps in-frame clones, though not all of them. This sample has approximately 120,000 clones, with around 86% found just once. This receptor was identified in a woman in her 50s who had recovered from COVID-19. Material for sequencing was peripheral blood. The chain recombines TRBV5-5 with TRBJ2-7; D perhaps matches TRBD1 (7 bases). As DNA, the CDR3 is TGTGCCAGCAGCGGACAGGCGGGGAACTACGAGCAGTACTTC. Its translation is CASSGQAGNYEQYF.